A single sample is the source of the 3 T cell receptor beta chains below, sequenced in a study of early T cells in non-severe SARS-CoV-2 infection. In TCRdb, the 5' RACE reads were re-called with MiXCR into one record per CDR3 protein. The table has roughly 45,000 distinct CDR3 sequences, 3.5% to 4.5% seen once. The sequenced sample consisted of whole blood. The receptors were sampled from an adult who was a healthcare worker with PCR-confirmed SARS-CoV-2 infection or an uninfected control (not recorded which).

The chain recombines TRBV7-3 with TRBJ2-3, with D hard to call. V shed 0 bases and J shed 4 bases, with 8 bases lying between them. CDR3 length: 14 residues. The germline gives CDR1 SGHTA, CDR2 FQGTGA. The DNA of the CDR3 is TGTGCCAGCAGCTTAACTAGCCCCCCAGATACGCAGTATTTT. It codes for CASSLTSPPDTQYF.

The table lists this clonotype with many counts. The chain uses TRBV7-9 and TRBJ2-7; tentatively, D is TRBD1 or TRBD2 (5 bases each). This CDR3 spans 13 amino acids. The ends were cut back, 5 bases at V and 8 bases at J, with 16 bases in the middle. Germline CDR1 and CDR2: SEHNR and FQNEAQ (reference sequence). The CDR3 DNA follows: TGTGCCAGCAGCGTCACGGGACCGACCAAGCAGTACTTC. Protein sequence: CASSVTGPTKQYF. Drawing the rest from reference TRBV7-9 and TRBJ2-7, the complete variable domain is DTGVSQNPRHKITKRGQNVTFRCDPISEHNRLYWYRQTLGQGPEFLTYFQNEAQLEKSRLLSDRFSAERPKGSFSTLEIQRTEQGDSAMYLCASSVTGPTKQYFGPGTRLTVT.

The genes are TRBV20-1 and TRBJ1-4; possibly TRBD1 for D (6 bases). V lost 1 base and J 2 bases, leaving 11 bases between the germline ends. Germline values: CDR1 DFQATT, CDR2 SNEGSKA (reference sequence). CDR3 length: 15 residues. Here the CDR3 reads CSARGRDNTNEKLFF. Here the CDR3 DNA reads TGCAGTGCTAGAGGACGGGACAATACTAATGAAAAACTGTTTTTT.